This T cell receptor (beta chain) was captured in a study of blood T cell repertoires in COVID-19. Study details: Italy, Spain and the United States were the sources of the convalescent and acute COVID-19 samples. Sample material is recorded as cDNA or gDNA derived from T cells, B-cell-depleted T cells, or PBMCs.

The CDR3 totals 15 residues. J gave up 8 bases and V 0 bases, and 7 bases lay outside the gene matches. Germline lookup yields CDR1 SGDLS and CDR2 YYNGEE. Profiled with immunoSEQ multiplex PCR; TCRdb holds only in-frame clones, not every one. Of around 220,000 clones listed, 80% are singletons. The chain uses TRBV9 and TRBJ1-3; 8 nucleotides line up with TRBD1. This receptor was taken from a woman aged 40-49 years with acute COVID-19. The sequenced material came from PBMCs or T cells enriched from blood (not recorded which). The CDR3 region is CASSVGGTGVDTIYF. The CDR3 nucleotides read TGTGCCAGCAGCGTAGGTGGGACAGGCGTGGACACCATATATTTT.